This T cell receptor (beta chain) originates from a study of CD8 T cells in Susac syndrome. J gave up 2 bases and V 4 bases, and 8 bases lay outside the gene matches. The CDR3 covers 17 residues. Germline V CDR1 and CDR2: SEHNR, FQNEAQ (reference sequence). RNA, at roughly 0.5 to 1 ug, was reverse transcribed with random hexamers. Amplification of the TCR beta CDR3 was carried out by immunoSEQ multiplex PCR, which spanned a total of 54 Vbeta and 13 Jbeta segments. TCRdb ran MiXCR on the immunoSEQ multiplex PCR reads and lists one entry per CDR3 protein. The sample contains 130,000 or so distinct CDR3 sequences, around nine tenths of which appear only once. From blood CD8+ and CD4+ T cells, TCR beta sequences were generated. It was treatment-naive patients with stable or active relapsing-remitting disease who made up the multiple sclerosis controls.

The specimen sequenced was CD8+ T cells from PBMCs. This chain joins TRBV7-9 and TRBJ2-2, with TRBD2 identical over 9 bases. The receptor was isolated from a human donor with multiple sclerosis. CDR3 amino acids: CASSSARGRGNTGELFF. The CDR3 DNA reads as TGTGCCAGCAGCTCCGCGCGCGGGAGGGGTAACACCGGGGAGCTGTTTTTT.